Below are 12 T cell receptor beta chains sequenced from a single sample in a study of regulatory T cells in long-lasting Graves disease. The authors built TCR beta libraries using iRepertoire HTBI primers and Arm-PCR of CDR3 regions. TCRdb re-called the multiplex PCR reads through MiXCR, storing one row per CDR3 protein. The profile shows roughly 320,000 distinct CDR3 sequences, 16% of them singletons. Stated time point: newly diagnosed GD, antithyroid drugs for less than 3 months. TCR sequences were obtained from RNA taken from PBMCs. This sample also belongs to another study, concerning T cells in Graves' hyperthyroidism and ophthalmopathy.

The sequences come from peripheral blood mononuclear cells (PBMCs), collected at new diagnosis, from a patient treated with antithyroid drugs. The receptors stem from a man aged 40-49 years with Graves disease.

At least ten counts were recorded for this clonotype. The chain carries TRBV30 and TRBJ2-7; 8 bases are a match to TRBD1. With V trimmed by 7 bases and J by 0 bases, 11 bases remained unmatched. Germline lookup yields CDR1 GTSNPN and CDR2 SVGIG (reference sequence). This CDR3 is 15 amino acids long. In DNA, the CDR3 is TGTGCCTTGGAGACAGGGGTAGAAAACTCCTACGAGCAGTACTTC. Translating gives CALETGVENSYEQYF.

The chain links TRBV11-2 to TRBJ2-1; the D call may be TRBD1 or TRBD2 (5 bases each). Looked up from germline, CDR1 is SGHAT and CDR2 is FQNNGV. This CDR3 comprises 13 residues. Trimming stripped 5 bases from V and 5 bases from J, with 10 bases between. CDR3 sequence reads: CASSRGLNNEQFF. For the CDR3, the DNA is TGTGCCAGCAGCCGGGGCCTCAACAATGAGCAGTTCTTC.

This clonotype showed up many times. This chain uses TRBV12-3 or TRBV12-4 with TRBJ2-2; TRBD2 matches 8 bases. This CDR3 contains 15 residues. Trimming at V came to 7 bases and at J to 3 bases, leaving 7 bases not matched to a gene. The chain's CDR3 is CASTVMRGDTGELFF. For the CDR3, the DNA is TGTGCCAGCACGGTTATGCGGGGGGACACCGGGGAGCTGTTTTTT.

This clonotype was seen repeatedly, ten times or more. The chain carries TRBV28 and TRBJ1-5; 7 positions agree with TRBD1. V was pared by 6 bases and J by 2 bases, with 7 bases of the junction left unmatched. Per germline, CDR1 MDHEN and CDR2 SYDVKM. The CDR3 loop spans 15 amino acids. The CDR3 reads CASSPGGTGNQPQHF. CDR3 DNA sequence: TGTGCCAGCAGCCCGGGGGGGACAGGCAATCAGCCCCAGCATTTT.

The chain recombines TRBV19 with TRBJ2-7; the D gene is possibly TRBD2 (5 bases). Trimming cost V 3 bases and J 0 bases, with 15 bases left between them. The CDR3 has 16 amino acids. Per germline, CDR1 LNHDA and CDR2 SQIVND (reference sequence). The DNA for the CDR3 is TGTGCCAGTAGTATCCCGGACGGACTCCCCTCCTACGAGCAGTACTTC. Amino acids: CASSIPDGLPSYEQYF.

This clonotype was detected ten times or more. This rearrangement joins TRBV6-1 to TRBJ2-1; 8 positions match TRBD1. Unmatched junction bases numbered 10, after V lost 9 bases and J lost 6 bases. In germline, CDR1 is MNHNS, CDR2 SASEGT. This CDR3 has 14 amino acids. The CDR3 DNA follows: TGTGCCAGTACTCAGGGGGCCTTGGGCAATGAGCAGTTCTTC. It codes for CASTQGALGNEQFF.

This clonotype appeared many times. The gene calls are TRBV3-1 and TRBJ2-2; D might be TRBD1 or TRBD2, each matching 5 bases. The CDR3 consists of 14 residues. Trimming left V 4 bases short and J 4 bases short, with 10 bases between. Germline V gene sequence: CDR1 LGHDT, CDR2 YNNKEL (reference sequence). The CDR3 loop is CASSRRDGTGELFF. The DNA of the CDR3 is TGTGCCAGCAGCCGCAGGGACGGCACCGGGGAGCTGTTTTTT.

CDR3 sequence (DNA): TGTGCCAGCAGCCTCGGGGGGGCCGGGAACACTGAAGCTTTCTTT. It codes for CASSLGGAGNTEAFF. The chain couples TRBV5-6 to TRBJ1-1; D possibly corresponds to TRBD1 (6 bases). The CDR3 runs 15 residues. Germline-derived CDR1 and CDR2 are SGHDT and YYEEEE. Trimming took off 4 bases at V and 1 base at J, with 14 bases between the two ends. Supplemented by reference TRBV5-6 and TRBJ1-1, the full variable domain reads DAGVTQSPTHLIKTRGQQVTLRCSPKSGHDTVSWYQQALGQGPQFIFQYYEEEERQRGNFPDRFSGHQFPNYSSELNVNALLLGDSALYLCASSLGGAGNTEAFFGQGTRLTVV.

This clonotype was detected many times. The V and J genes are TRBV18 and TRBJ1-1; TRBD1 matches 7 bases. Germline assignment: CDR1 KGHSH and CDR2 LQKENI. The junction had 8 bases not matched to a gene; V was cut back by 3 bases and J by 4 bases. The CDR3 sequence is 15 residues long. This CDR3 is CASSPLYRGTTEAFF. In DNA, the CDR3 is TGTGCCAGCTCACCGTTATACAGGGGAACCACTGAAGCTTTCTTT.

A remark on this clonotype: This likely reflects a read error, since a far larger clone is one base away. V usage is TRBV28 and J usage is TRBJ2-5, with D uncertain. TRBJ2-1 matches the DNA end more closely, so the J call is doubtful. The CDR3 length is 10 residues. The germline V gene encodes CDR1 MDHEN and CDR2 SYDVKM. The DNA for the CDR3 is TGTGCCAGCAGCAGCTACGAGCAGTTCTTC. Encoded protein: CASSSYEQFF.

This clonotype was counted many times. The rearrangement joins TRBV2 to TRBJ2-3; perhaps TRBD1 as D (5 bases). Trimming removed 7 bases at V and 2 bases at J, with 10 bases between. There are 13 residues in the CDR3. Germline V gene lookup returns CDR1 SNHLY and CDR2 FYNNEI. CDR3 amino acids: CASKSGPTDTQYF. The CDR3 bases are TGTGCCAGCAAGTCAGGGCCCACAGATACGCAGTATTTT. Using reference TRBV2 and TRBJ2-3 for the parts outside the CDR3, the full variable domain is EPEVTQTPSHQVTQMGQEVILRCVPISNHLYFYWYRQILGQKVEFLVSFYNNEISEKSEIFDDQFSVERPDGSNFTLKIRSTKLEDSAMYFCASKSGPTDTQYFGPGTRLTVL.

This clonotype was counted many times. The chain couples TRBV7-2 to TRBJ2-3; D is uncertain. Germline V lookup: CDR1 SGHTA, CDR2 FQGNSA. Trimming left V 1 base short and J 10 bases short, with 15 bases between. The CDR3 runs to 14 residues. CDR3 DNA: TGTGCCAGCAGCTTAGATCGGGTTCAAGTGGCGCAGTATTTT. It is translated as CASSLDRVQVAQYF. Supplemented by reference TRBV7-2 and TRBJ2-3, the full variable domain reads GAGVSQSPSNKVTEKGKDVELRCDPISGHTALYWYRQSLGQGLEFLIYFQGNSAPDKSGLPSDRFSAERTGGSVSTLTIQRTQQEDSAVYLCASSLDRVQVAQYFGPGTRLTVL.